This T cell receptor beta chain was profiled in a study of identical twins. In this sample, this clonotype turned up a few times. Its antigen remains unknown. Study conclusions and caveats: Out-of-frame alpha sequences common to twins were enriched for low generation probability. Among beta out-of-frame sequences, excess sharing between twins appeared weaker.

The CDR3 totals 16 residues. Germline CDR1 and CDR2: DFQATT and SNEGSKA (reference sequence). The V segment lost 3 bases and the J segment 6 bases; nucleotides outside the gene matches: 15. Via MiXCR, TCRdb re-called the 5' RACE reads, giving one row per CDR3 protein. The data hold roughly 1.6 million distinct CDR3 sequences, with about 31% observed a single time. The clonotype was recovered from a newborn girl in good health. V and J are TRBV20-1 and TRBJ2-3; 7 bases are shared with TRBD2. The sequenced material came from cord blood. CDR3: CSARPAGLVFTDTQYF. CDR3 bases: TGCAGTGCTAGGCCCGCAGGACTAGTTTTCACGGATACGCAGTATTTT.